This passage covers 18 T cell receptor beta chains from one sample sequenced in a study of blood T cell repertoires in COVID-19. Only in-frame clones appear in the TCRdb table, and some are missing; sequencing was by immunoSEQ multiplex PCR. Of fewer than 250,000 clones listed, 70% to 85% are singletons. The specimen was peripheral blood. All receptors come from a woman between 45 and 60 years old with acute or convalescent COVID-19.

The CDR3 nucleotides are TGTGCCAGCAGAGGACAGTCCCCCGGGGAGCTGTTTTTT. It yields the protein CASRGQSPGELFF. The chain recombines TRBV12-3 or TRBV12-4 with TRBJ2-2; D perhaps matches TRBD1 (6 bases). The CDR3 runs 13 residues. Trimming left V 6 bases short and J 6 bases short, with 11 bases between.

V gene TRBV3-1 (or the pseudogene TRBV3-2) combines with J gene TRBJ2-5; no clear D. V was pared by 5 bases and J by 1 base, with 8 bases between. The germline CDR1 and CDR2 sequences are LGHDT and YNNKEL (reference sequence). The CDR3 totals 13 residues. The CDR3 DNA follows: TGTGCCAGCAGCGTGGGCAGCCAAGAGACCCAGTACTTC. This gives the protein CASSVGSQETQYF.

V and J are TRBV18 and TRBJ1-5; 8 bases are shared with TRBD1. This CDR3 spans 15 amino acids. V was pared by 2 bases and J by 3 bases, with 3 bases of the junction left unmatched. Per the germline V gene, CDR1 is KGHSH and CDR2 is LQKENI. The CDR3 region is CASSPGTGPNQPQHF. The CDR3 nucleotides are TGTGCCAGCTCACCAGGGACAGGACCCAATCAGCCCCAGCATTTT.

The rearrangement links TRBV5-6 to TRBJ1-2, with TRBD1 identical over 7 bases. This CDR3 has 14 residues. V lost 1 base and J lost 10; bases outside the gene matches: 10. Germline CDR1 reads SGHDT; CDR2 reads YYEEEE. CDR3 amino acids: CASSLPGQQQIYTF. The CDR3 nucleotides are TGTGCCAGCAGCTTGCCGGGACAGCAACAGATCTACACCTTC.

The chain carries TRBV19 and TRBJ1-5, with D perhaps matching TRBD1 (5 bases). V was clipped by 3 bases and J by 1 base, with 7 bases between them. This CDR3 comprises 14 residues. Germline V gene lookup returns CDR1 LNHDA and CDR2 SQIVND (reference sequence). CDR3 protein: CASSINRSNQPQHF. In nucleotides, the CDR3 is TGTGCCAGTAGTATTAACAGGAGCAATCAGCCCCAGCATTTT.

The chain carries TRBV7-9 and TRBJ2-2; TRBD2 matches 10 bases. Per the germline V gene, CDR1 is SEHNR and CDR2 is FQNEAQ (reference sequence). The J segment lost 4 bases and the V segment lost 7 bases, leaving 12 bases of the junction unmatched. There are 17 residues in the CDR3. CDR3: CASTPEASGSRTGELFF. Written as DNA, the CDR3 is TGTGCCAGCACCCCAGAGGCTAGCGGGAGTCGCACCGGGGAGCTGTTTTTT.

This clone was counted between two and nine times. The chain joins TRBV6-6 to TRBJ1-1, with 10 bases aligning to TRBD1. Germline V CDR1 and CDR2: MNHNY, SVGAGI (reference sequence). Germline trimming cut 5 bases from V and 5 bases from J; bases unmatched to any gene: 2. CDR3 size: 13 residues. The CDR3 DNA reads as TGTGCCAGCAGTCCGGGACAGGGGACTGAAGCTTTCTTT. It encodes CASSPGQGTEAFF.

The chain has TRBV19 and TRBJ1-4; D is ambiguous. V lost 6 bases and J 2 bases, leaving 7 bases between the germline ends. Per germline, CDR1 LNHDA and CDR2 SQIVND (reference sequence). This CDR3 comprises 13 residues. The CDR3 DNA sequence: TGTGCCAGTAGGCGGGTGACTAATGAAAAACTGTTTTTT. Protein sequence: CASRRVTNEKLFF.

The chain couples TRBV7-2 to TRBJ1-1; tentatively, D is TRBD1 (6 bases). Trimming took 1 base from V and 3 from J, leaving 12 bases between them. This CDR3 contains 15 residues. Germline values: CDR1 SGHTA, CDR2 FQGNSA. CDR3 nucleotide sequence: TGTGCCAGCAGCTTAGAAAGGGGGAGTTACACTGAAGCTTTCTTT. Protein: CASSLERGSYTEAFF.

The rearrangement joins TRBV27 to TRBJ2-3, with D perhaps matching TRBD2 (5 bases). Germline CDR1 and CDR2: MNHEY and SMNVEV (reference sequence). Trimming left V 4 bases short and J 1 base short, with 18 bases between. This CDR3 is built from 17 residues. The CDR3 DNA sequence: TGTGCCAGCAGTTCGACTCCCCCGGGGTGGGGCACAGATACGCAGTATTTT. It translates to CASSSTPPGWGTDTQYF.

The J gene is TRBJ1-5, the V gene TRBV6-1; 7 nucleotides match TRBD1. V lost 6 bases, J lost 4 bases, and 15 bases stayed unmatched. This CDR3 contains 17 residues. Germline assignment: CDR1 MNHNS and CDR2 SASEGT. CDR3 bases: TGTGCCAGCAGCGAACAGGGGCGAACGTCGCGGAATCAGCCCCAGCATTTT. This gives the protein CASSEQGRTSRNQPQHF.

Only a few counts were recorded for this clone. V gene TRBV18 combines with J gene TRBJ1-2; D not certain. CDR1 KGHSH and CDR2 LQKENI come from the germline V gene. The CDR3 length is 13 residues. The V end was cut by 6 bases, the J end by 0 bases, with 8 bases between. The DNA of the CDR3 is TGTGCCAGCTCCTCGGGTTCTAACTATGGCTACACCTTC. Translated, it gives CASSSGSNYGYTF.

This clone has just a few counts. The rearrangement links TRBV15 to TRBJ2-1, with a tentative D call TRBD1 (5 bases). The length of the CDR3 is 15 residues. Looked up from germline, CDR1 is LNHNV and CDR2 is YYDKDF (reference sequence). V was pared by 2 bases and J by 6 bases, with 14 bases between. This chain's CDR3 is CATSRRAGMSNEQFF. DNA of the CDR3: TGTGCCACCAGCAGACGCGCAGGGATGAGCAATGAGCAGTTCTTC.

The rearrangement joins TRBV9 to TRBJ2-7; TRBD2 agrees at 8 bases. Germline lookup yields CDR1 SGDLS and CDR2 YYNGEE. Germline trimming cut 1 base from V and 2 bases from J; bases unmatched to any gene: 8. The CDR3 is 16 amino acids. CDR3 sequence reads: CASSVKGLAGTYEQYF. The CDR3 DNA reads as TGTGCCAGCAGCGTAAAAGGACTAGCTGGAACCTACGAGCAGTACTTC.

The V call is TRBV25-1, the J call TRBJ2-7; TRBD2 agrees at 7 bases. There are 13 residues in the CDR3. Germline-derived CDR1 and CDR2 are MGHDK and SYGVNS. Unmatched junction bases numbered 1, after V lost 3 bases and J lost 2 bases. DNA of the CDR3: TGTGCCAGCAGTGAGGGAGGGACCTACGAGCAGTACTTC. Its translation: CASSEGGTYEQYF.

The CDR3 protein is CASSQGEPTDTQYF. DNA for the CDR3: TGTGCCAGCAGCCAGGGGGAACCCACAGATACGCAGTATTTT. The V call is TRBV5-6, the J call TRBJ2-3, with TRBD1 identical over 7 bases. Germline CDR1 SGHDT, CDR2 YYEEEE. This CDR3 is 14 amino acids long. V was pared by 4 bases and J by 2 bases, with 4 bases of the junction left unmatched.

Written as DNA, the CDR3 is TGTGCCAGCAGTTTCGAGCTCTATGGCTACACCTTC. Its translation: CASSFELYGYTF. This sequence joins TRBV12-3 or TRBV12-4 and TRBJ1-2; D not certain. The CDR3 covers 12 residues. Trimming cost V 3 bases and J 4 bases, with 6 bases left between them.

This clone has more than one count but fewer than ten. The rearrangement uses TRBV5-1 and TRBJ1-2; D not certain. The CDR3 totals 15 residues. The germline CDR1 and CDR2 sequences are SGHRS and YFSETQ. Trimming shortened V by 0 bases and J by 0 bases, and 9 bases separated the two germline ends. For the CDR3, the DNA is TGCGCCAGCAGCTTGGGGGCGTCGACTAACTATGGCTACACCTTC. Protein sequence: CASSLGASTNYGYTF.